This record covers a single T cell receptor (beta chain). The data belong to a study of blood T cell repertoires in COVID-19. Study details: Both acute and convalescent COVID-19 samples were obtained from the United States, Italy and Spain.

The CDR3 spans 17 residues. V was clipped by 1 base and J by 3 bases; unmatched bases: 6. The germline V gene encodes CDR1 MDHEN and CDR2 SYDVKM. Here immunoSEQ multiplex PCR was the method, and the copy in TCRdb shows in-frame clones only, minus some. The sample carries 300,000 to 400,000 clones, roughly 88% recorded once. This TCR derives from a woman in her twenties or thirties with COVID-19, enrolled during active disease. Material for sequencing was peripheral blood. The rearrangement joins TRBV28 to TRBJ1-4; 9 nucleotides match TRBD1. The CDR3 region has the DNA TGTGCCAGCAGTTTATCGGGACAGGGAACTTCTAATGAAAAACTGTTTTTT. As protein: CASSLSGQGTSNEKLFF.